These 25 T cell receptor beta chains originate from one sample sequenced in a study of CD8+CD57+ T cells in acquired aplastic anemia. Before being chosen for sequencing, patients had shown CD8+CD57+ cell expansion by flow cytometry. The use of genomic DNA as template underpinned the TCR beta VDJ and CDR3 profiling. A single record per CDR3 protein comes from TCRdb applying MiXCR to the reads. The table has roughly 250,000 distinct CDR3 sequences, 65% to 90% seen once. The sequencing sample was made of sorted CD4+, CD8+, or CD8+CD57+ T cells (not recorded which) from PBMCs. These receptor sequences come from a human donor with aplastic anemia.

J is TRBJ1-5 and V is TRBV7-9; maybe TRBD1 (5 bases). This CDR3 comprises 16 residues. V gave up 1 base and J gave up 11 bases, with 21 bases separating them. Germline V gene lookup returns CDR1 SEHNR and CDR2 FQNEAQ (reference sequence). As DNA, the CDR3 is TGTGCCAGCAGCTTAGAGCTGACAGAGAACACTCAAGCCCAGCATTTT. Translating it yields CASSLELTENTQAQHF.

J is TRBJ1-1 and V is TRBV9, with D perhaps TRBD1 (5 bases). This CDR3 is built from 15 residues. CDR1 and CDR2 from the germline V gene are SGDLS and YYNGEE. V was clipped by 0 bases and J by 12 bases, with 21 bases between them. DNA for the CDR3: TGTGCCAGCAGCGTAGGCGGGAACACCGGGGCGCTGTCTTTCTTT. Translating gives CASSVGGNTGALSFF.

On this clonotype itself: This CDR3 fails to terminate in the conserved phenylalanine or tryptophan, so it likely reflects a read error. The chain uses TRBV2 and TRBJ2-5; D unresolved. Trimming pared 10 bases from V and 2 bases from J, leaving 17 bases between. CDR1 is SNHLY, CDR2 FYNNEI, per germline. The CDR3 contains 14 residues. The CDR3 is CATSEGSEQETQYL. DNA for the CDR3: TGTGCCACCAGCGAAGGCAGTGAGCAAGAGACCCAGTACCTC.

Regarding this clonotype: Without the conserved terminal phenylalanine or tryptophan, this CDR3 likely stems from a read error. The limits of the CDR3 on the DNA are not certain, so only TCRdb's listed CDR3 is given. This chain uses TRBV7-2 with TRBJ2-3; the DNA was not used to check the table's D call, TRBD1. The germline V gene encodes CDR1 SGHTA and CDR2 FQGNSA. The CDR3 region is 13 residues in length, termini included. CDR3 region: CASRLTGTDDYDY.

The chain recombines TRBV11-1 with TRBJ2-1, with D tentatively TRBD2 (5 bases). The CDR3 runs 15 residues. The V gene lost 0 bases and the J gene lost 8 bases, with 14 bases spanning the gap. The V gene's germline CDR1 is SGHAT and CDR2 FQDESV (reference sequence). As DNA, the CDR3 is TGTGCCAGCAGCTTAGCGGCGGGCGGTGGCGATGAGCAGTTCTTC. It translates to CASSLAAGGGDEQFF.

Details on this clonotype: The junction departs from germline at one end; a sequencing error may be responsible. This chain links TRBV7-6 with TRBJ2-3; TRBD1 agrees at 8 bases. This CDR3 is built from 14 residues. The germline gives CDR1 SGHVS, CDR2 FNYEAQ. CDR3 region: CASSSARGHSPQHF. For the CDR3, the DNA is TGTGCCAGCAGCTCGGCCAGGGGGCATTCACCCCAGCACTTT.

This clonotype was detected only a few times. The CDR3 region is CASSVGTPYEAFF. The CDR3 DNA reads as TGTGCCAGCAGTGTGGGTACACCCTATGAAGCTTTCTTT. This rearrangement joins TRBV2 to TRBJ1-1, with D unresolved. The CDR3 covers 13 residues. V lost 4 bases and J lost 7, with 13 bases in between. Germline values: CDR1 SNHLY, CDR2 FYNNEI.

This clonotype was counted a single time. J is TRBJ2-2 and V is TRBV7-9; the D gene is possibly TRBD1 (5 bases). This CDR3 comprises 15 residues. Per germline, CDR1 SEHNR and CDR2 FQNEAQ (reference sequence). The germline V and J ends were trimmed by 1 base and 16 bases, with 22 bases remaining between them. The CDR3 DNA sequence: TGTGCCAGCAGCTTAGATCTGACAGAGAACACTGAACCGTTTTTT. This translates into CASSLDLTENTEPFF.

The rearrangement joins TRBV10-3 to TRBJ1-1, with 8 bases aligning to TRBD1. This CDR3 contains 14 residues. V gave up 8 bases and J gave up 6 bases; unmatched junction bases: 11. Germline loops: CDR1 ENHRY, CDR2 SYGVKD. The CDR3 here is CAIGQGSEKAEAFF. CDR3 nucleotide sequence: TGTGCCATCGGACAGGGAAGTGAGAAGGCTGAAGCTTTCTTT.

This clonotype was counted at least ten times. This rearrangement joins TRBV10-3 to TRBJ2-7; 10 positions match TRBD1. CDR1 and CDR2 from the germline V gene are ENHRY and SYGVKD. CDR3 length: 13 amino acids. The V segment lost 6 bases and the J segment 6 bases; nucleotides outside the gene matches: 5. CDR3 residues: CAISGTGDSEQYF. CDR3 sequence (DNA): TGTGCCATCAGCGGGACAGGGGATAGCGAGCAGTACTTC.

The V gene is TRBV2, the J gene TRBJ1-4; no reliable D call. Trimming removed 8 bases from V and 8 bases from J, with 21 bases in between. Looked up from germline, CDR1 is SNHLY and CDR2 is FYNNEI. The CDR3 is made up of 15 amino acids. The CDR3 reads CASGPSGRNAEKLFF. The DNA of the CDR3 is TGTGCCAGCGGCCCCAGCGGACGGAATGCGGAAAAACTGTTTTTT. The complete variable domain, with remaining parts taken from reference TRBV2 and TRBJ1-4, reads EPEVTQTPSHQVTQMGQEVILRCVPISNHLYFYWYRQILGQKVEFLVSFYNNEISEKSEIFDDQFSVERPDGSNFTLKIRSTKLEDSAMYFCASGPSGRNAEKLFFGSGTQLSVL.

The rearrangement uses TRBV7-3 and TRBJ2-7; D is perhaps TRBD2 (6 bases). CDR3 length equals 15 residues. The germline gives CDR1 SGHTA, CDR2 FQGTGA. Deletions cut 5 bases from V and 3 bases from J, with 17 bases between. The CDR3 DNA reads TGTGCCAGCAGCGTCAGCGGGTGGAGCGACTACGAGCAGTACTTC. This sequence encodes CASSVSGWSDYEQYF.

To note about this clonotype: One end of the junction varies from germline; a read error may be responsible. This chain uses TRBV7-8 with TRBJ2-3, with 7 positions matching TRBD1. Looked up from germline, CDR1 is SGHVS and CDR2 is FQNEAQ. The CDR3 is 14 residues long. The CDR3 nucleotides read TGTGCCAGCAGCTTTCATCCAGGTGGGACAGCCCATTCCTTT. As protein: CASSFHPGGTAHSF.

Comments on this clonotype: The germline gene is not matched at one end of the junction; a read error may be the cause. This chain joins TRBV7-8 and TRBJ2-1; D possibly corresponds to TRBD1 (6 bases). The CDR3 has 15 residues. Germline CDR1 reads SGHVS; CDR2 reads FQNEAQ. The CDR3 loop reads CASRLGGGTHTEQFF. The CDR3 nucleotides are TGTGCCAGCAGGTTAGGGGGTGGTACACACACTGAGCAGTTCTTC. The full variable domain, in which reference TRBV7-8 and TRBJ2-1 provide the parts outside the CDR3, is GAGVSQSPRYKVAKRGQDVALRCDPISGHVSLFWYQQALGQGPEFLTYFQNEAQLDKSGLPSDRFFAERPEGSVSTLKIQRTQQEDSAVYLCASRLGGGTHTEQFFGPGTRLTVL.

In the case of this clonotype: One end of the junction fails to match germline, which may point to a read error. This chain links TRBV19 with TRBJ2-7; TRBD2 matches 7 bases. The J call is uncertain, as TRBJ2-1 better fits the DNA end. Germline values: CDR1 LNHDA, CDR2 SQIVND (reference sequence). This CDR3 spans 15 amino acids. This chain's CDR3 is CASSIASGPYHEQFF. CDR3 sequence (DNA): TGTGCCAGTAGTATAGCTAGCGGCCCCTACCATGAGCAGTTCTTC.

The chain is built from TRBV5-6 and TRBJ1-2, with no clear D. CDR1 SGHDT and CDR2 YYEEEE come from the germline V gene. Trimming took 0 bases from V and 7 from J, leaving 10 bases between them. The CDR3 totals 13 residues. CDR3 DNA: TGTGCCAGCAGCTTGGAGAGGGAAGGTGGCTACACCTTC. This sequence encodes CASSLEREGGYTF.

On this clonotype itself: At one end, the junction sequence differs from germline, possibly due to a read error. Here the CDR3 reads CASSQGHRQGDNF. The CDR3 nucleotides are TGTGCCAGCAGCCAGGGCCACCGACAGGGAGACAACTTC. The chain links TRBV9 to TRBJ1-2; 7 bases map to TRBD1. The CDR3 covers 13 residues. Germline-derived CDR1 and CDR2 are SGDLS and YYNGEE. Drawing the rest from reference TRBV9 and TRBJ1-2, the complete variable domain is DSGVTQTPKHLITATGQRVTLRCSPRSGDLSVYWYQQSLDQGLQFLIQYYNGEERAKGNILERFSAQQFPDLHSELNLSSLELGDSALYFCASSQGHRQGDNFGSGTRLTVV.

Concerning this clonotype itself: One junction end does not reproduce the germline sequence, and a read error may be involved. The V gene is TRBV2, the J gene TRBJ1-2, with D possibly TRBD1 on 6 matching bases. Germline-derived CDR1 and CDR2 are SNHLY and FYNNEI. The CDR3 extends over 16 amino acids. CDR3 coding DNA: TGTGTCAGCAGCTTGGAGGGGGACGGGCACACAGAAGGCTACATTTTC. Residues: CVSSLEGDGHTEGYIF.

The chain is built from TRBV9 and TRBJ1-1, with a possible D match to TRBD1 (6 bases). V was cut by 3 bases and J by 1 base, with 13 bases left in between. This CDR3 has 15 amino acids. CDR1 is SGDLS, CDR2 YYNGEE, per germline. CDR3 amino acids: CASSALRGQNTEAFF. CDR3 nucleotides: TGTGCCAGCAGCGCCCTACGGGGACAGAACACTGAAGCTTTCTTT.

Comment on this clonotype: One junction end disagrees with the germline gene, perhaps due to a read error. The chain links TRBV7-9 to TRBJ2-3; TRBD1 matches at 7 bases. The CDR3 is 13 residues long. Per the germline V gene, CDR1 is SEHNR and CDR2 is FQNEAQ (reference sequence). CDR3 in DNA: TGTGCCAGCAGCTTTCATCCAGACGGGACAGCCCATTTT. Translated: CASSFHPDGTAHF.

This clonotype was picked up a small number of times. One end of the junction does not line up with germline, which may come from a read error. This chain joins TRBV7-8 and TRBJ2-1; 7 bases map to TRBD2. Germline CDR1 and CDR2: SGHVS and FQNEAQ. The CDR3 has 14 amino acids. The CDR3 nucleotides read TGTGCCAGCAGTTTCCCGGGAGGACCCGATGCGCAGTATTTC. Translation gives CASSFPGGPDAQYF.

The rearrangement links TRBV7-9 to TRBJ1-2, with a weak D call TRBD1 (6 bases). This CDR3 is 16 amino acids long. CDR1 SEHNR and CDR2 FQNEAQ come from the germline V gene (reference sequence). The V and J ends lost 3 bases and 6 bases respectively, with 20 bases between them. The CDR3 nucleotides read TGTGCCAGCAGCTTGGCCCGGGGGGGGCAAGAGAATGGCTACACCTTC. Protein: CASSLARGGQENGYTF.

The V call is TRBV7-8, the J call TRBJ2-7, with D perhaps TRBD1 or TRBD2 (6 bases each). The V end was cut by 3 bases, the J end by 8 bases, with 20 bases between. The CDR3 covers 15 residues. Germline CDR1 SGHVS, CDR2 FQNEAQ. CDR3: CASSLGGCADTQQYV. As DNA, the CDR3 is TGTGCCAGCAGCTTGGGGGGCTGCGCCGATACGCAGCAGTACGTC.

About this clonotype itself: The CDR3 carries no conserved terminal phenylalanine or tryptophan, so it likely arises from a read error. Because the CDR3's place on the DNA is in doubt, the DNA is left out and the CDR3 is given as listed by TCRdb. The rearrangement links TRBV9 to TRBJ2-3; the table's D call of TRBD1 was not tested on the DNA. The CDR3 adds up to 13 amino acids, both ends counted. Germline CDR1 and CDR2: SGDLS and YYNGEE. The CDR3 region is CASGGGGTEGENI.

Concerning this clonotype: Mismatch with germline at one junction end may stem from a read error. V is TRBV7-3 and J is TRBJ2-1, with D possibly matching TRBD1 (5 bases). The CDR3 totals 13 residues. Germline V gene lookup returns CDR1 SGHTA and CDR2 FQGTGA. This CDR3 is CASSKQAIDVELF. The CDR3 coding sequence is TGTGCCAGCTCTAAACAGGCCATCGACGTGGAGCTCTTC. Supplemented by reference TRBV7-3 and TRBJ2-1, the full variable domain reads GAGVSQTPSNKVTEKGKYVELRCDPISGHTALYWYRQSLGQGPEFLIYFQGTGAADDSGLPNDRFFAVRPEGSVSTLKIQRTERGDSAVYLCASSKQAIDVELFGPGTRLTVL.